The present TCR beta chain was sequenced within a study of shared clonotypes between healthy human individuals. Points from the study as a whole: Donors were few, which limited the genetic and exposure-history diversity represented.

This table comes from immunoSEQ multiplex PCR, and its TCRdb copy is limited to in-frame clones, with some not included. The sample has about 2.3 million clones, roughly 90% seen once. Trimming cost V 4 bases and J 1 base, with 5 bases left between them. There are 12 residues in the CDR3. As concerns this clone: Its antigen is undetermined.

J is TRBJ2-7 and V is TRBV23-1; unclear D gene. TRBV23-1 is assigned to the ORF class and has an uncertain function. This clonotype was obtained from a young man in good health. Some clones in this sample may be carry-over from other donors' samples. Material: naive CD4+ T cells from PBMCs. Subset denoted: CD45RA+ positively selected. The CDR3 bases are TGCGCCAGCAGTCGTATTTCCTACGAGCAGTACTTC. Protein sequence: CASSRISYEQYF.